This T cell receptor (beta chain) emerged from a study of T cells in Graves' hyperthyroidism and ophthalmopathy. This clonotype was seen at least ten times. The antigen is unknown. Amplification of TCR beta CDR3 regions used RNA as the template. Carried out on the TCR CDR3, a first-round RT-PCR used the HTBI primer set. TCRdb used MiXCR to reprocess the multiplex PCR reads, holding one entry per CDR3 protein. The sample shows 550,000 to 700,000 distinct CDR3 sequences, around 42% of them seen only once. Study observations and caveats: Model predictions of ophthalmopathy came a median about 6.3 months before onset. Within blood appeared most thyroid clonotypes that had expanded above 0.001.

V was clipped by 0 bases and J by 0 bases, with 5 bases between them. Germline V gene sequence: CDR1 GTSNPN, CDR2 SVGIG (reference sequence). This CDR3 contains 13 residues. Input material: peripheral blood or thyroid tissue (not recorded which). This chain joins TRBV30 and TRBJ1-1; D not certain. The TCR was taken from an adult woman with Graves' disease, either hyperthyroidism or ophthalmopathy (not recorded which). CDR3 loop: CAWSVRLNTEAFF. CDR3 coding DNA: TGTGCCTGGAGTGTACGTCTGAACACTGAAGCTTTCTTT.